This T cell receptor beta chain was identified during a study of beta chain features in type 1 diabetes. Study conclusions and caveats: The study left unresolved whether HLA type influences TCRB rearrangement.

This clone has only a few counts. What it binds is unknown. cDNA synthesis used the whole RNA isolate, giving expressed TCRB sequences. Here immunoSEQ multiplex PCR was the method, and the copy in TCRdb shows in-frame clones only, minus some. This sample yields 970,000 or so clones, of which 15% to 20% are seen a single time; 0.023% belongs to the top ten. The sequence derives from a woman aged 18-29 years in good health. Sequencing used naive CD4+ T cells from blood.

The CDR3 loop is CATWGGVTSYNEQFF. CDR3 nucleotide sequence: TGTGCCACCTGGGGGGGAGTTACTTCCTACAATGAGCAGTTCTTC. V and J are TRBV6-1 and TRBJ2-1; TRBD2 matches 7 bases. CDR1 MNHNS and CDR2 SASEGT come from the germline V gene. CDR3 size: 15 residues. V lost 10 bases, J lost 1 base, and 10 bases stayed unmatched.